Listed below are T cell receptor beta chains from one sample, sequenced in a study of Graves' ophthalmopathy and Graves' hyperthyroidism. MiXCR was run by TCRdb on the multiplex PCR reads, yielding one entry per CDR3 protein. In the table there are 580,000 or so distinct CDR3 sequences, approximately 35% of which are singletons. The sample comprised peripheral blood or thyroid tissue (not recorded which). These receptors were obtained from an adult man with Graves' hyperthyroidism. Each CDR3 is given with its conserved first and last residue. The D gene is left open where the match is weak. Not all rows give a size; the values are once, few, many and, for expanded clones, a class.

size	D	V	J	DNA	CDR3
few	TRBD1	TRBV12-3/TRBV12-4	TRBJ2-3	TGTGCCAGCAGCTCTTGGACAGGGACCACAGATACGCAGTATTTT	CASSSWTGTTDTQYF
many	-	TRBV7-2	TRBJ1-2	TGTGCCAGCAGCCCCGCGGGGCCTTCTGGCTACACCTTC	CASSPAGPSGYTF
-	TRBD1	TRBV7-8	TRBJ2-7	TGTGCCAGCAGCTACCCCGGGACAGGGGTAACCTCCTACGAGCAGTACTTC	CASSYPGTGVTSYEQYF
-	-	TRBV29-1	TRBJ2-5	TGCAGCGCTGAGGCTGGGAGGACCCAGTACTTC	CSAEAGRTQYF
many	-	TRBV28	TRBJ1-1	TGTGCCAGCACCTCTCTAAACACTGAAGCTTTCTTT	CASTSLNTEAFF
many	-	TRBV9	TRBJ2-7	TGTGCCAGCAGCGTAGGGCAGACCTCCTCCTACGAGCAGTACTTC	CASSVGQTSSYEQYF
-	-	TRBV7-9	TRBJ2-2	TGTGCCAGCAGCCCCCAAGGCGGGGTATCGGGGCCCAACACCGGGGAGCTGTTTTTT	CASSPQGGVSGPNTGELFF
many	-	TRBV24-1	TRBJ2-5	TGTGCCACCAGTGATTTGCGCCCGCCCGGGGTAGAGACCCAGTACTTC	CATSDLRPPGVETQYF
-	-	TRBV20-1	TRBJ1-5	TGCAGTGCTAGAGACTGCGACAGTAGTAATCAGCCCCAGCATTTT	CSARDCDSSNQPQHF
-	-	TRBV7-8	TRBJ2-5	TGTGCCAGCAGCTTAGGTCGAAGGGGAGAAGAGACCCAGCACTTC	CASSLGRRGEETQHF
-	-	TRBV7-6	TRBJ1-6	TGTGCCAGCAGAGCCGGGTTTTCACCCCTCCACTTT	CASRAGFSPLHF
-	TRBD1	TRBV13	TRBJ1-2	TGTGCCAGCAGCTTAGGAGGACAGGGACTTGGCTACACCTTC	CASSLGGQGLGYTF
many	-	TRBV7-8	TRBJ2-7	TGTGCCAGCAGACTAAGACCGGGACTTAGCACCTACGAGCAGTACTTC	CASRLRPGLSTYEQYF
-	-	TRBV10-3	TRBJ2-5	TGTGCCATCAGTGCGACGGAGAACACCGGGGAGACCCAGTACTTC	CAISATENTGETQYF
few	-	TRBV6-2/TRBV6-3	TRBJ2-7	TGTGCCAGCAGTTACGAAGTAGCCTACGAGCAGTACTTC	CASSYEVAYEQYF
few	TRBD1	TRBV27	TRBJ2-7	TGTGCCAGCAGTCCTGAACAGGGGCGTAGCTACGAGCAGTACTTC	CASSPEQGRSYEQYF
many	TRBD1	TRBV9	TRBJ1-3	TGTGCCAGCAGCATCAGCTGGACAGGGAGAAACACCATATATTTT	CASSISWTGRNTIYF
many	TRBD1	TRBV10-3	TRBJ1-4	TGTGCCATCAGTGAGTCGGGCGCAGACAGGGATGAAAAACTGTTTTTT	CAISESGADRDEKLFF
many	-	TRBV19	TRBJ1-1	TGTGCCAGTACTCAACCCCCAGGAGACACTGAAGCTTTCTTT	CASTQPPGDTEAFF
-	-	TRBV27	TRBJ2-2	TGTGCCAGCAGTTTATATGGGATCGGGGAGCTGTTTTTT	CASSLYGIGELFF
-	TRBD1	TRBV9	TRBJ1-2	TGTGCCAGCAGCGTAGAGGTGACAGGGGGATACGACTATGGCTACACCTTC	CASSVEVTGGYDYGYTF
-	TRBD1	TRBV28	TRBJ2-7	TGTGCCAGCAGCTGGACAGGGGCCAACTCCTACGAGCAGTACTTC	CASSWTGANSYEQYF
-	TRBD2	TRBV5-4	TRBJ2-5	TGTGCCAGCAGGAAGGGGACTAGCAATCCGGAGACCCAGTACTTC	CASRKGTSNPETQYF
-	TRBD2	TRBV10-1	TRBJ2-7	TGCGCCAGCAGTGACTGGGGCCTAGCGGGCATAGAGCAGTACTTC	CASSDWGLAGIEQYF
many	-	TRBV7-8	TRBJ1-1	TGTGCCAGCAGCTTATTAACAGGACCGAACACTGAAGCTTTCTTT	CASSLLTGPNTEAFF
many	-	TRBV7-9	TRBJ1-2	TGTGCCAGCAGCTCCGAGGGCTATGGCTACACCTTC	CASSSEGYGYTF
once	-	TRBV20-1	TRBJ2-3	TGCAGTGCTAGTTTTGGAGATACGCAGTATTTT	CSASFGDTQYF
once	-	TRBV2	TRBJ1-2	TGTGCCAGCAGTCAATCGGGCAGGGGCTATGGCTACACCTTC	CASSQSGRGYGYTF
-	TRBD1	TRBV29-1	TRBJ2-7	TGCAGCGCCGCGGGACAGGGAGTATACTCCTACGAGCAGTACTTC	CSAAGQGVYSYEQYF
many	TRBD2	TRBV10-3	TRBJ2-2	TGTGCCATCAGTGAGGGCGGGAGCAACGGGGAGCTGTTTTTT	CAISEGGSNGELFF
-	-	TRBV29-1	TRBJ2-7	TGCAGCGTTGAAGGGGGGGTGACAGCCCTAAACAATGAGCAGTACTTC	CSVEGGVTALNNEQYF
many	TRBD2	TRBV7-9	TRBJ2-5	TGTGCCAGCAGCTTAGGAGGACTAGCGCGACAAGAGACCCAGTACTTC	CASSLGGLARQETQYF
once	-	TRBV19	TRBJ2-3	TGTGCCAGCTCAGGGGGGTTGACCGATACGCAGTATTTT	CASSGGLTDTQYF